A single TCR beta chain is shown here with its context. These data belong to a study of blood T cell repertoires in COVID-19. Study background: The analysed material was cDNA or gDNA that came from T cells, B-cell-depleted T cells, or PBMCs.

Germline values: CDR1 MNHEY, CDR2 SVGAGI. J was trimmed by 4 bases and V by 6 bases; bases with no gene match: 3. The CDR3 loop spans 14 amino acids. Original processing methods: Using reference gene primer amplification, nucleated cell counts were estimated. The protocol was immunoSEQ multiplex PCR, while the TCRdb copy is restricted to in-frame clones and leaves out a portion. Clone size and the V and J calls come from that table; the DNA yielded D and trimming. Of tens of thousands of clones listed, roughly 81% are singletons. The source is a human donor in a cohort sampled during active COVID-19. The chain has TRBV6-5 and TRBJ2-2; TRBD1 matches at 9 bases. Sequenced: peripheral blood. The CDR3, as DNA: TGTGCCAGCAGCCAGGACAGGGGCACCGGGGAGCTGTTTTTT. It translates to CASSQDRGTGELFF.